The 23 T cell receptor beta chains given below trace back to one sample, sequenced in a study of CD8 T cells in Susac syndrome. RNA amounts of about 0.45 to 1 ug underwent reverse transcription with random hexamers. Each CDR3 protein gets one entry after TCRdb re-called the immunoSEQ multiplex PCR reads with MiXCR. Among approximately 200,000 distinct CDR3 sequences, more than 85% were seen once, and the ten largest hold around 0.08%. The sample taken for sequencing was CD4+ T cells from PBMCs. All receptors come from a human donor with multiple sclerosis.

This sequence joins TRBV30 and TRBJ2-4; 8 positions match TRBD1. The germline CDR1 and CDR2 sequences are GTSNPN and SVGIG (reference sequence). The CDR3 covers 17 residues. Trimming cost V 3 bases and J 1 base; bases outside gene matches: 11. The CDR3 is CAWSLTGTGMAKNIQYF. Written as DNA, the CDR3 is TGTGCCTGGAGCCTAACCGGGACAGGAATGGCCAAAAACATTCAGTACTTC.

The rearrangement uses TRBV5-1 and TRBJ1-2; D remains unclear. From germline, CDR1 is SGHRS and CDR2 YFSETQ. Trimming removed 0 bases at V and 4 bases at J, with 13 bases between. The CDR3 length is 15 residues. The CDR3 is CASSLDRTDLYGYTF. The CDR3 DNA follows: TGCGCCAGCAGCTTGGACCGTACAGACCTCTATGGCTACACCTTC.

This chain uses TRBV6-5 with TRBJ1-5; 8 bases fit TRBD1. Germline V gene sequence: CDR1 MNHEY, CDR2 SVGAGI. The CDR3 is made up of 15 amino acids. With 6 bases clipped from V and 0 bases from J, the junction kept 4 bases outside the gene matches. The CDR3 loop reads CASSRTGFSNQPQHF. The CDR3 DNA reads as TGTGCCAGCAGCCGGACAGGGTTTAGCAATCAGCCCCAGCATTTT.

This clonotype is a singleton in its sample. This sequence joins TRBV20-1 and TRBJ2-1; no reliable D call. V was pared by 8 bases and J by 9 bases, with 20 bases between. This CDR3 has 13 amino acids. Germline V gives CDR1 DFQATT, CDR2 SNEGSKA (reference sequence). The CDR3 coding sequence is TGCAGTCCCCGGGCTACGCTCTGGGGTGAGCAGTTCTTC. Translating it yields CSPRATLWGEQFF.

V and J are TRBV2 and TRBJ2-1; D ambiguous. Germline V CDR1 and CDR2: SNHLY, FYNNEI. The CDR3 consists of 11 residues. Between the trimmed V and J ends, which lost 11 bases and 3 bases, there was a span of 8 bases. The CDR3 DNA is TGTGCCGCGAGGCGCTACAATGAGCAGTTCTTC. The encoded protein is CAARRYNEQFF.

This clonotype has just one count. The chain employs TRBV7-2 and TRBJ2-2, with D perhaps given as TRBD1 or TRBD2 (5 bases each). This CDR3 is built from 16 residues. Germline CDR1 and CDR2: SGHTA and FQGNSA. The ends were cut back, 1 base at V and 2 bases at J, with 11 bases in the middle. The CDR3, as DNA: TGTGCCAGCAGCTTAGTGGCAGGGAGTAACACCGGGGAGCTGTTTTTT. Its translation is CASSLVAGSNTGELFF.

The rearrangement links TRBV7-9 to TRBJ2-1; D is ambiguous. Germline V CDR1 and CDR2: SEHNR, FQNEAQ (reference sequence). The CDR3 totals 13 residues. The V end lost 5 bases, the J end lost 9 bases, and 14 bases lay between the germline ends. The CDR3 sequence is CASSPPRTPEQFF. Here the CDR3 DNA reads TGTGCCAGCAGCCCCCCGAGGACGCCTGAGCAGTTCTTC. The full variable domain, its missing parts supplied by reference TRBV7-9 and TRBJ2-1, is DTGVSQNPRHKITKRGQNVTFRCDPISEHNRLYWYRQTLGQGPEFLTYFQNEAQLEKSRLLSDRFSAERPKGSFSTLEIQRTEQGDSAMYLCASSPPRTPEQFFGPGTRLTVL.

The chain links TRBV2 to TRBJ1-5; D is unresolved. Trimming left V 6 bases short and J 5 bases short, with 17 bases between. CDR1 is SNHLY, CDR2 FYNNEI, per germline. The CDR3 runs to 15 residues. CDR3 protein: CASSVGRGRDQPQHF. Here the CDR3 DNA reads TGTGCCAGCAGCGTCGGTCGGGGTAGGGATCAGCCCCAGCATTTT.

The V call is TRBV12-5, the J call TRBJ1-6; D call uncertain. This CDR3 has 13 residues. V lost 0 bases and J lost 10, with 7 bases in between. The germline CDR1 and CDR2 sequences are LGHNT and FRNRAP. For the CDR3, the DNA is TGTGCTAGTGGTTTGGTACTACCCTCACCCCTCCACTTT. Amino acids: CASGLVLPSPLHF.

This clonotype came up once. This chain joins TRBV4-2 and TRBJ2-3; 7 positions agree with TRBD2. V lost 4 bases to trimming and J lost 0 bases; unmatched junction nucleotides: 13. CDR3 size: 18 residues. In germline, CDR1 is LGHNA, CDR2 YNFKEQ. The CDR3 here is CASSPDVRSGTSTDTQYF. CDR3 DNA sequence: TGTGCCAGCAGCCCAGACGTTAGGAGCGGGACTAGCACAGATACGCAGTATTTT.

This sequence joins TRBV14 and TRBJ2-1; D may be TRBD1 or TRBD2 (5 bases each). The CDR3 runs 13 residues. Trimming removed 1 base from V and 10 bases from J, with 11 bases in between. CDR1 and CDR2 from the germline V gene are SGHDN and FVKESK. CDR3 amino acids: CASSQVAGAEQFF. DNA for the CDR3: TGTGCCAGCAGCCAAGTCGCCGGGGCCGAGCAGTTCTTC.

This clonotype was found once. The chain carries TRBV2 and TRBJ2-1; D uncertain. Germline assignment: CDR1 SNHLY and CDR2 FYNNEI. The CDR3 has 12 residues. Trimming took 7 bases from V and 10 from J, leaving 14 bases between them. CDR3 protein: CASNAKSDEQFF. The CDR3 DNA follows: TGTGCCAGCAATGCTAAGTCGGACGAGCAGTTCTTC.

The chain couples TRBV12-3 or TRBV12-4 to TRBJ2-5, with TRBD2 identical over 7 bases. V lost 6 bases to trimming and J lost 4 bases; unmatched junction nucleotides: 11. The CDR3 consists of 15 residues. As DNA, the CDR3 is TGTGCCAGCAGGGGAGGGGAGACGGGCGGAGAGACCCAGTACTTC. Translated, it gives CASRGGETGGETQYF.

V gene TRBV7-6 combines with J gene TRBJ2-1; the match to TRBD1 covers 7 bases. This CDR3 comprises 14 residues. Per the germline V gene, CDR1 is SGHVS and CDR2 is FNYEAQ. Trimming cost V 5 bases and J 6 bases; bases outside gene matches: 7. The CDR3 sequence is CASSPGTAVNEQFF. In DNA form, the CDR3 reads TGTGCCAGCAGCCCAGGGACAGCTGTCAATGAGCAGTTCTTC.

V gene TRBV25-1 combines with J gene TRBJ2-2; the D is unclear. This CDR3 spans 14 amino acids. Germline values: CDR1 MGHDK, CDR2 SYGVNS. V lost 7 bases and J lost 5, with 14 bases in between. The CDR3 DNA reads as TGTGCCAGCACACCCGCCCTAGGGACCGGGGAGCTGTTTTTT. Translating it yields CASTPALGTGELFF.

The gene calls are TRBV3-1 and TRBJ1-2, with D unresolved. CDR1 and CDR2 from the germline V gene are LGHDT and YNNKEL (reference sequence). The CDR3 runs to 10 residues. Trimming left V 7 bases short and J 4 bases short, with 4 bases between. CDR3 amino acids: CASKGYGYTF. The CDR3 DNA reads as TGTGCCAGCAAAGGCTATGGCTACACCTTC.

The genes are TRBV6-5 and TRBJ2-1; D unclear. The V and J ends lost 6 bases and 9 bases respectively, with 18 bases between them. The length of the CDR3 is 14 residues. In germline, CDR1 is MNHEY, CDR2 SVGAGI. The CDR3 reads CASSQGTIRGEQFF. The CDR3 nucleotides read TGTGCCAGCAGCCAAGGTACCATCCGCGGTGAGCAGTTCTTC.

The chain is built from TRBV15 and TRBJ1-2; D uncertain. The CDR3 is made up of 14 amino acids. CDR1 and CDR2 (germline): LNHNV, YYDKDF (reference sequence). The V gene lost 0 bases and the J gene lost 4 bases, with 9 bases spanning the gap. This CDR3 is CATSRDRRTYGYTF. In nucleotides, the CDR3 is TGTGCCACCAGCAGAGATCGGAGGACCTATGGCTACACCTTC.

The chain uses TRBV21-1 and TRBJ1-2. TRBV21-1 represents a pseudogene. The CDR3 covers 8 residues. The CDR3 region has the DNA TGTGCCAGCAGTAAACGCGACTTC. Residues: CASSKRDF.

This rearrangement joins TRBV3-1 to TRBJ2-6; no firm D call. The CDR3 contains 15 residues. V gave up 1 base and J gave up 4 bases, with 8 bases separating them. Germline-derived CDR1 and CDR2 are LGHDT and YNNKEL (reference sequence). DNA of the CDR3: TGTGCCAGCAGCCAAGTCAGAAGCGGGGCCAACGTCCTGACTTTC. It is translated as CASSQVRSGANVLTF.

V is TRBV12-3 or TRBV12-4 and J is TRBJ1-5; 7 nucleotides align to TRBD1. This CDR3 has 15 residues. Germline trimming cut 1 base from V and 6 bases from J; bases unmatched to any gene: 6. CDR3 sequence: CASSLGRQGGQPQHF. The CDR3 region has the DNA TGTGCCAGCAGTTTAGGACGACAGGGAGGTCAGCCCCAGCATTTT.

The chain recombines TRBV12-5 with TRBJ2-1, with 10 bases lining up with TRBD2. The CDR3 spans 16 residues. CDR1 is LGHNT and CDR2 is FRNRAP in the germline V gene. J was trimmed by 9 bases and V by 1 base; bases with no gene match: 9. CDR3 residues: CASGLGGLAGGGEQFF. CDR3 sequence (DNA): TGTGCTAGTGGTTTGGGTGGTTTAGCGGGGGGCGGTGAGCAGTTCTTC.

The rearrangement joins TRBV3-1 to TRBJ2-1; 9 bases map to TRBD2. The length of the CDR3 is 14 residues. Germline V gene sequence: CDR1 LGHDT, CDR2 YNNKEL (reference sequence). The ends lost 5 bases at V and 2 bases at J; junction bases unmatched: 1. CDR3 loop: CASSGLAPYNEQFF. In DNA form, the CDR3 reads TGTGCCAGCAGCGGACTAGCGCCCTACAATGAGCAGTTCTTC.